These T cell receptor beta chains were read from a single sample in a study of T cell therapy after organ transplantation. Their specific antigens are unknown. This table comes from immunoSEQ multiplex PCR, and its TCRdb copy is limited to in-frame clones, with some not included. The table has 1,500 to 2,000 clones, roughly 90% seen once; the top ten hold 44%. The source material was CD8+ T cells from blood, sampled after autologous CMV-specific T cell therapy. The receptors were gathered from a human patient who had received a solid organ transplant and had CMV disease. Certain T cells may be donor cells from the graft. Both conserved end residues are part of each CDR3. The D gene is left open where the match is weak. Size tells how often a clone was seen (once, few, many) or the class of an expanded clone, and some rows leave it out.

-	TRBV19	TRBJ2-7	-	TGTGCCACCAAGGACTACCACTACGAGCAGTACTTC	CATKDYHYEQYF
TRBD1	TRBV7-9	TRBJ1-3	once	TGTGCCAGCAGCTCGTCCCCCACAGGGGTGGGAGGAAACACCATATATTTT	CASSSSPTGVGGNTIYF
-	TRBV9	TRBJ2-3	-	TGTGCCAGCAGCGTACGGTGGGGAACAGATACGCAGTATTTT	CASSVRWGTDTQYF
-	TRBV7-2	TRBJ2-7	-	TGTGCCAGCAGCTTATCCGGAGAAAACTACGAGCAGTACTTC	CASSLSGENYEQYF
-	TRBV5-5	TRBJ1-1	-	TGTGCCAGCAGCCTGGGGTCTGGCGCTGAAGCTTTCTTT	CASSLGSGAEAFF
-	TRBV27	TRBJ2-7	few	TGTGCCAGCAGGGCCGGTACCTACGAGCAGTACTTC	CASRAGTYEQYF
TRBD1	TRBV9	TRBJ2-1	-	TGTGCCAGCAGCGCCCAGGGGGAGCGTGAGCAGTTCTTC	CASSAQGEREQFF
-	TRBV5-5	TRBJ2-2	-	TGTGCCAGCAGCCTCGGGACTCCCGGGGAGCTGTTTTTT	CASSLGTPGELFF
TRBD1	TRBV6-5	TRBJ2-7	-	TGTGCCAGCAGTTACTCGACAGGGCCCTACGAGCAGTACTTC	CASSYSTGPYEQYF
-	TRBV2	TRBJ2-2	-	TGTGCCAGCGTAGGAGGGCCGGTCGGGGAGCTGTTTTTT	CASVGGPVGELFF
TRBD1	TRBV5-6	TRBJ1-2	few	TGTGCCAGCAGCGGACAGGGGGCGTATGGCTACACCTTC	CASSGQGAYGYTF
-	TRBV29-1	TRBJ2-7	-	TGCAGCGTTGAAGATCACACGTCCTACGAGCAGTACTTC	CSVEDHTSYEQYF
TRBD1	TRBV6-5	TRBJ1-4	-	TGTGCCAGCAGTTACTCAGGGACAGGGACCGAAAAACTGTTTTTT	CASSYSGTGTEKLFF